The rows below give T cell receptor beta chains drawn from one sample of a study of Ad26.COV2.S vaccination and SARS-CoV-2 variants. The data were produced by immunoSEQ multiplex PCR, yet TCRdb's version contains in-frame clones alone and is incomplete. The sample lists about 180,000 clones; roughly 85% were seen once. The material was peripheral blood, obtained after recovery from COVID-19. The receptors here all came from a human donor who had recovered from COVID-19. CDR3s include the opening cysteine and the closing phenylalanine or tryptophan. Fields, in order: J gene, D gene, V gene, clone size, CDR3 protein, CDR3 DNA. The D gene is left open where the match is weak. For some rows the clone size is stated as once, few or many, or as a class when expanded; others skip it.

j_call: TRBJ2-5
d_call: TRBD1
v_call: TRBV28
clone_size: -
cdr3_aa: CASSFGRTGQETQYF
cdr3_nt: TGTGCCAGCAGTTTTGGCCGGACAGGCCAAGAGACCCAGTACTTC

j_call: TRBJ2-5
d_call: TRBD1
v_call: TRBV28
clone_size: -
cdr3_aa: CASSFPPTGQETQYF
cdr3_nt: TGTGCCAGCAGTTTCCCCCCGACAGGGCAAGAGACCCAGTACTTC

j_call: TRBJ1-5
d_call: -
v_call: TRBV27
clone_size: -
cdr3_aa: CASSSIDRRDQPQHF
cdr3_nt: TGTGCCAGCAGTTCGATCGACAGGCGGGATCAGCCCCAGCATTTT

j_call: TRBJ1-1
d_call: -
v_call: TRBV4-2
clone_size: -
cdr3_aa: CASSQKDWQNTEAFF
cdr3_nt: TGTGCCAGCAGCCAGAAAGACTGGCAGAACACTGAAGCTTTCTTT

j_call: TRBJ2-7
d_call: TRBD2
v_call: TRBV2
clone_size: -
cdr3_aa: CASSEAGGISYEQYF
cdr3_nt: TGTGCCAGCAGTGAAGCGGGAGGGATCTCCTACGAGCAGTACTTC

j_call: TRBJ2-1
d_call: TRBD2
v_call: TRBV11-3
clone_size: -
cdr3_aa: CASSSPGLAGVGEQFF
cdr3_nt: TGTGCCAGCAGCTCCCCAGGACTAGCGGGAGTCGGTGAGCAGTTCTTC

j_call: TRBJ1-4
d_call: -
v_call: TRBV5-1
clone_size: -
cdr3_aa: CASTRGGSTNEKLFF
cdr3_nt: TGCGCCAGCACCCGGGGGGGGAGCACTAATGAAAAACTGTTTTTT

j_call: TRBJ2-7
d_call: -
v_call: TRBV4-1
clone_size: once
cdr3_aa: CASSYQQGGEQYF
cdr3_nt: TGCGCCAGCAGCTATCAACAGGGAGGCGAGCAGTACTTC

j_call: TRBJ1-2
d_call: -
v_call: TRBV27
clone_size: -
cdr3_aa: CASSSHRRGSGYGYTF
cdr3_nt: TGTGCCAGCAGCTCCCACCGGAGGGGATCGGGCTATGGCTACACCTTC

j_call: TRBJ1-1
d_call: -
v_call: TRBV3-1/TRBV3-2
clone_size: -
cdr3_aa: CASSRRGGAEAFF
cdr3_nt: TGTGCCAGCTCACGGAGGGGGGGGGCTGAAGCTTTCTTT

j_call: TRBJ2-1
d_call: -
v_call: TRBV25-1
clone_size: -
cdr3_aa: CASSESLRDRIYNEQFF
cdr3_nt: TGTGCCAGCAGTGAATCCCTACGAGATCGGATCTACAATGAGCAGTTCTTC

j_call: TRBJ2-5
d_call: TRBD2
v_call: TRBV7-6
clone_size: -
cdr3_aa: CASSRTSGGTLDQYF
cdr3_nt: TGTGCCAGCAGCCGGACTAGCGGGGGGACCTTAGACCAGTACTTC

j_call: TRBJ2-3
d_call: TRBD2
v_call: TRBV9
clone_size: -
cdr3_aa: CASSVGAGGPSTDTQYF
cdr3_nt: TGTGCCAGCAGCGTAGGGGCGGGGGGGCCGAGTACTGATACGCAGTATTTT

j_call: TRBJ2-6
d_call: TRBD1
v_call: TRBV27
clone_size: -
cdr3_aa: CASSLSSGQGFSGANVLTF
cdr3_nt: TGTGCCAGCAGTTTAAGTTCAGGACAGGGGTTCTCTGGGGCCAACGTCCTGACTTTC

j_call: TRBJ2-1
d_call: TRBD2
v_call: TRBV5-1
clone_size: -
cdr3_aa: CASSKPRLAGGLYEQFF
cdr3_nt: TGCGCCAGCAGTAAACCACGCCTAGCGGGGGGGCTCTATGAGCAGTTCTTC

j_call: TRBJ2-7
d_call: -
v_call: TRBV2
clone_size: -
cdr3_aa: CASSEGLILYEQYF
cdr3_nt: TGTGCCAGCAGTGAAGGACTAATTCTCTACGAGCAGTACTTC

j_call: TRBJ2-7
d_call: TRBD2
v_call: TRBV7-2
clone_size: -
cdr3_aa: CASSPARREGPYEQYF
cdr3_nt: TGTGCCAGCAGCCCTGCACGGCGGGAGGGCCCCTACGAGCAGTACTTC

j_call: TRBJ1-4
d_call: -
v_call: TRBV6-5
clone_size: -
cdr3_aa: CASSYSLEEKLFF
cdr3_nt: TGTGCCAGCAGTTACTCCCTCGAGGAAAAACTGTTTTTT

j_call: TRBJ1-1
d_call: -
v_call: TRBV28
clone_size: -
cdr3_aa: CASSPPGGALNTEAFF
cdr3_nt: TGTGCCAGCAGTCCCCCGGGAGGGGCCCTGAACACTGAAGCTTTCTTT

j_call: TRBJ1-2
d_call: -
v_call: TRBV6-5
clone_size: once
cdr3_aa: CASSSPLDGYGYTF
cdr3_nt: TGTGCCAGCAGTTCCCCCCTAGATGGGTATGGCTACACCTTC

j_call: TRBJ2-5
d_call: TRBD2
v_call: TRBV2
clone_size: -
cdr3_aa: CASTAGLAGRETQYF
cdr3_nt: TGTGCCAGTACAGCGGGACTAGCTGGGCGGGAGACCCAGTACTTC

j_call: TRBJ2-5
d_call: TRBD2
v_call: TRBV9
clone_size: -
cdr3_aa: CASSVETSGSPGQETQYF
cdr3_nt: TGTGCCAGCAGCGTAGAAACTAGCGGGAGCCCCGGGCAAGAGACCCAGTACTTC

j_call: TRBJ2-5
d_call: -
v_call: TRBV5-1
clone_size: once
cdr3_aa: CASSLDSSRETQYF
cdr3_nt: TGCGCCAGCAGCTTGGACAGTTCCAGAGAGACCCAGTACTTC

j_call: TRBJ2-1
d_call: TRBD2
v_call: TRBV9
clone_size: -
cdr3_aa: CASSERREREVPPSSYNEQFF
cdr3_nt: TGTGCCAGCAGCGAACGTAGAGAGCGGGAGGTCCCCCCAAGCTCCTACAATGAGCAGTTCTTC

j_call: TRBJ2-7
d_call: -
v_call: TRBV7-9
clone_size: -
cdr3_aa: CASSTGGFSYEQYF
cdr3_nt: TGTGCCAGCAGCACTGGGGGGTTCTCCTACGAGCAGTACTTC

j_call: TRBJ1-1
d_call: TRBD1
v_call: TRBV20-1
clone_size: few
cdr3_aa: CSASRRGQGAWNTEAFF
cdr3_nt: TGCAGTGCTAGTAGGAGAGGACAGGGGGCGTGGAACACTGAAGCTTTCTTT

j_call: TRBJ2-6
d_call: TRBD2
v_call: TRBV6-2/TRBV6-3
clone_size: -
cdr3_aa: CASSYSSGAGGYSGANVLTF
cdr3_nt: TGTGCCAGCAGTTACTCGAGTGGGGCGGGAGGTTACTCTGGGGCCAACGTCCTGACTTTC

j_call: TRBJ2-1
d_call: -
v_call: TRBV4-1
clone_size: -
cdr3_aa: CASSQILRSQSYNEQFF
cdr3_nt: TGCGCCAGCAGCCAAATTTTACGGAGTCAGTCCTACAATGAGCAGTTCTTC

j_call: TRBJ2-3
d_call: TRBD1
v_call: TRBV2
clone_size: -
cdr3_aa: CASRGTGRGNTQYF
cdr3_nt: TGTGCCAGCAGAGGGACAGGGAGGGGAAATACGCAGTATTTT

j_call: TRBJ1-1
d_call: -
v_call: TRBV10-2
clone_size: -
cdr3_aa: CASITGGTEAFF
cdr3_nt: TGCGCCAGCATAACAGGTGGCACTGAAGCTTTCTTT

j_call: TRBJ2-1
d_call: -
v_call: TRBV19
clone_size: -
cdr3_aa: CASQLDGADYNEQFF
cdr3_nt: TGTGCCAGTCAGCTTGATGGGGCGGACTACAATGAGCAGTTCTTC

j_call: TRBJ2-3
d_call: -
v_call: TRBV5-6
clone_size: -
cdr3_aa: CASSYGQLSTDTQYF
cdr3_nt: TGTGCCAGCAGCTACGGACAGCTTAGCACAGATACGCAGTATTTT

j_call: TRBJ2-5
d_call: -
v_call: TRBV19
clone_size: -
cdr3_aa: CASSTGWGLETQYF
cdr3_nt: TGTGCCAGTAGTACAGGATGGGGGTTGGAGACCCAGTACTTC

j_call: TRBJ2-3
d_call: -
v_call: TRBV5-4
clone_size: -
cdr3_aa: CASSLEGGITSDTQYF
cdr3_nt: TGTGCCAGCAGCTTGGAGGGCGGGATAACCTCAGATACGCAGTATTTT

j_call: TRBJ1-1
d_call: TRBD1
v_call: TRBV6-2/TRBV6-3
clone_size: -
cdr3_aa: CASSRIQGGAGTEAFF
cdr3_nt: TGTGCCAGCAGTCGAATACAGGGGGGGGCTGGCACTGAAGCTTTCTTT

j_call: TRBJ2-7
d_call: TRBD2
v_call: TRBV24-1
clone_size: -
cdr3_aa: CATSSHGRGAYEQYF
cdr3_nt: TGTGCCACCAGTTCCCATGGGAGGGGCGCCTACGAGCAGTACTTC

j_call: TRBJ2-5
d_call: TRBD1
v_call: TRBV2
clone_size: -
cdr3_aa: CASSRQGRETQYF
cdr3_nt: TGTGCCAGCAGTAGACAGGGTAGGGAGACCCAGTACTTC

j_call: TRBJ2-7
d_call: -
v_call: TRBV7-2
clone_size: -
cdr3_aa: CASSLAGGGRYEQYF
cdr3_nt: TGTGCCAGCAGCTTAGCGGGAGGGGGGAGGTACGAGCAGTACTTC

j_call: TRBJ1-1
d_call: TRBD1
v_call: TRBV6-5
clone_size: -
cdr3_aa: CASSYSDRAEAFF
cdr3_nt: TGTGCCAGCAGTTACTCCGACAGGGCTGAAGCTTTCTTT

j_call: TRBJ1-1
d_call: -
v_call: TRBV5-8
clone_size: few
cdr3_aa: CASSLRGITEAFF
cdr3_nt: TGTGCCAGCAGCTTGCGAGGGATCACTGAAGCTTTCTTT

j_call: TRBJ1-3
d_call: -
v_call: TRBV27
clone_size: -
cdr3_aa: CASSLVGSGNTIYF
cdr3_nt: TGTGCCAGCAGTTTAGTGGGCTCGGGAAACACCATATATTTT

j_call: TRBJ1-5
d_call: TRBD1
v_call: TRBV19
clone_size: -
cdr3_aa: CASSTYRDRIQPQHF
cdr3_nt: TGTGCCAGTAGTACCTACCGGGACAGAATTCAGCCCCAGCATTTT

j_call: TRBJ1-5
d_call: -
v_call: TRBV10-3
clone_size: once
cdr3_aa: CAISEEGNRNQPQHF
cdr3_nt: TGTGCCATCAGTGAAGAGGGGAATAGGAATCAGCCCCAGCATTTT

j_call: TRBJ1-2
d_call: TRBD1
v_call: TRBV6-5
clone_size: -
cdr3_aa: CASRRQGIYDGYTF
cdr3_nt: TGTGCCAGCAGGCGACAGGGTATATATGATGGCTACACCTTC

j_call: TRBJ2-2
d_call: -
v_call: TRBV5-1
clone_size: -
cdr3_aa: CASSLAGSGPTGELFF
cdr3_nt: TGCGCCAGCAGCTTGGCCGGGTCAGGTCCCACCGGGGAGCTGTTTTTT